Sequencing of this TCR beta chain was carried out in a study of blood T cell repertoires in COVID-19. Turning to the study itself: Acute-phase and convalescent COVID-19 samples originated in the United States, Italy and Spain.

This CDR3 has 19 amino acids. The germline V and J ends were trimmed by 4 bases and 1 base, with 23 bases remaining between them. Germline CDR1 KGHDR, CDR2 SFDVKD. Individuals aged roughly 18 to 95 years were recruited from 24 US areas. Source study methods: Estimation of nucleated cell counts relied on the amplification of reference gene primers. Clones were read by immunoSEQ multiplex PCR, and TCRdb kept only the in-frame ones, dropping some. From that table come the V and J calls and clone size; the DNA was used to work out D and trimming. The table includes some 270,000 clones, 80% to 90% detected once.

This chain joins TRBV24-1 and TRBJ2-3, with TRBD2 as a possible D gene (6 bases). The TCR originated in a woman aged 25 to 45 with acute COVID-19. The sample taken for sequencing was PBMCs or T cells enriched from blood (not recorded which). This chain's CDR3 is CATSDLTGLSGSGTDTQYF. In nucleotides, the CDR3 is TGTGCCACCAGTGACCTAACAGGACTATCGGGTAGTGGCACAGATACGCAGTATTTT.